This T cell receptor (beta chain) was identified in a study of blood T cell repertoires in COVID-19. Study-wide background: The origin of the acute and convalescent COVID-19 samples was the United States, Italy and Spain.

The germline CDR1 and CDR2 sequences are SQVTM and ANQGSEA. With 0 bases clipped from V and 2 bases from J, the junction kept 9 bases outside the gene matches. The CDR3 consists of 17 residues. Original processing methods: Scientists estimated how many nucleated cells there were by amplifying reference gene primers. Profiling relied on immunoSEQ multiplex PCR, and the TCRdb table lists in-frame clones only, not all of them. That table furnishes V, J and clone size, whereas the DNA furnished D and trimming. Among approximately 150,000 clones, about 88% were seen once, and the ten largest hold 2.5% to 3%.

This receptor was obtained from a human donor with COVID-19, enrolled during active disease. The donor label of this sample is uncertain. This sequence joins TRBV29-1 and TRBJ2-2; the match to TRBD1 covers 7 bases. The material sequenced was peripheral blood. CDR3 protein: CSVEDPSGTANTGELFF. The CDR3 DNA reads TGCAGCGTTGAAGATCCGTCCGGGACAGCAAACACCGGGGAGCTGTTTTTT.